The rows below give T cell receptor beta chains drawn from one sample of a study of blood T cell repertoires in COVID-19. The method was immunoSEQ multiplex PCR; TCRdb's version includes in-frame clones alone and lacks a portion of them. The sample yields 230,000 or so clones, around 80% seen once. Sequencing used peripheral blood. The origin of the receptors is a man aged 25-45 years with active or convalescent COVID-19. Both conserved end residues are part of each CDR3.

v_call	j_call	cdr3_aa
TRBV28	TRBJ1-5	CASKAGFSQPQHF
TRBV28	TRBJ1-5	CASSLDSPYSNQPQHF
TRBV20-1	TRBJ2-3	CSASWTSGGAPDTQYF
TRBV20-1	TRBJ1-2	CSARVGYTF
TRBV10-3	TRBJ2-3	CAISDPTGPATTDTQYF
TRBV4-3	TRBJ2-3	CASSQDRVGADTQYF
TRBV5-4	TRBJ2-7	CASSSGGHYEQYF
TRBV10-2	TRBJ2-5	CASSEVGGETQYF
TRBV5-5	TRBJ2-7	CASSLGGASYEQYF
TRBV5-4	TRBJ1-2	CASSLGLDGYTF
TRBV28	TRBJ2-2	CASSLGGKSTGELFF
TRBV7-9	TRBJ1-4	CASSPGLSGEKLFF
TRBV3-1/TRBV3-2	TRBJ2-5	CASSQAPGNQETQYF
TRBV6-1	TRBJ1-5	CASSERGKNSNQPQHF
TRBV10-3	TRBJ1-5	CAISGLRDQPQHF
TRBV10-3	TRBJ2-4	CAISDSNRNIQYF
TRBV2	TRBJ1-5	CASSVEQINQPQHF
TRBV18	TRBJ1-6	CASSSGQGYGSPLHF
TRBV6-6	TRBJ1-2	CASSPTGDYGYTF
TRBV12-5	TRBJ2-5	CLDTGVSETQYF
TRBV6-5	TRBJ2-7	CASSYYGTGNYEQYF
TRBV7-2	TRBJ2-7	CASSLGGSGQGEQYF
TRBV7-9	TRBJ2-7	CASSLGGGVGYEQYF
TRBV11-3	TRBJ2-7	CASSRQGVKDEQYF
TRBV19	TRBJ2-7	CASTTSGNRDSYEQYF
TRBV4-1	TRBJ2-7	CASSQGAGGAYEQYF
TRBV9	TRBJ1-6	CASSAEGRTGESLHF
TRBV18	TRBJ2-7	CASSKQDYEQYF
TRBV28	TRBJ1-2	CASTWDRNYGYTF
TRBV28	TRBJ1-5	CASSLVWSVGGQPQHF
TRBV11-2	TRBJ2-3	CASSPPSGSTDTQYF
TRBV7-9	TRBJ2-4	CASSSSRLYQNIQYF